This T cell receptor (beta chain) comes out of a study of blood T cell repertoires in COVID-19. J was trimmed by 4 bases and V by 4 bases; bases with no gene match: 11. Germline lookup yields CDR1 MGHRA and CDR2 YSYEKL. The CDR3 contains 16 residues. As handled by the study authors: Amplification of reference gene primers provided the estimated nucleated cell counts. Generated by immunoSEQ multiplex PCR, the TCRdb table keeps only in-frame clones and is missing some. That table is the source of V, J and clone size, and D and trimming were worked out from the DNA. In the table there are about 260,000 clones, roughly 90% of which are singletons.

The clonotype was recovered from a human donor in a cohort sampled during active COVID-19. The chain employs TRBV4-1 and TRBJ1-2; 8 bases are a match to TRBD1. Sequencing used peripheral blood. This chain's CDR3 is CASSRESGTGGYGYTF. The CDR3 DNA follows: TGCGCCAGCAGCCGCGAATCCGGGACAGGTGGCTATGGCTACACCTTC.